This T cell receptor beta chain is drawn from a study of CD8 T cells in Susac syndrome (dated by TCRdb to about 2019). Looking at the study overall: Of the Susac syndrome patients who were sequenced, over five had clinically active disease and 8 or 9 were in clinical remission. Susac syndrome patients were therapy-naive, on corticosteroids (some also receiving IVIg), or on IVIg alone at blood withdrawal. The study used repertoire sequencing to test whether antigen drove CD8+ T cell activation and differentiation in Susac syndrome. Results the study describes overall, beyond this receptor: The study acknowledged that relatively few individuals were included in the TCR sequencing and HLA analysis. No clonal expansion was detected in the CD4+ T cell repertoire of Susac syndrome patients.

RNA was extracted using the RNeasy kit, and roughly 0.5 to 1 ug of the RNA was reverse transcribed with random hexamers. TCR beta CDR3 regions were amplified with the immunoSEQ multiplex PCR assay covering 54 Vbeta and 13 Jbeta segments. To correct PCR amplification bias, a synthetic template baseline was used for both primer optimization and computational correction. Under the source paper's analysis protocol: Reads were assigned to V, D and J genes according to IMGT and analyzed in immunoSEQ Analyzer, with only productive sequences retained. Clonality was calculated as one minus the Shannon entropy normalized by log2 of the number of productive unique sequences. Public and private clones were assessed among the 100 most prevalent clones of each patient and control. Susac-specific clones were defined as absent from healthy and MS cohorts, approximately 1,000 published viral clones and other ImmuneACCESS disease sequences. TCRdb's own reprocessing of the public reads used fastp at Q25 and MiXCR and kept productive beta chains. Each record represents a unique CDR3 protein, reported with the most common genes and DNA among its rows. The V and J calls were determined by TCRdb, not by the authors. Present in this sample are about 240,000 distinct CDR3 sequences, almost 97% of which were seen just once. The ten most abundant clones make up approximately 0.094% of the sample.

The germline V end is reduced by 7 bases and the J end by 5 bases; junction bases left unmatched: 8. The cysteine opens and the phenylalanine closes a CDR3 of 14 amino acids. Only CDR3 DNA is held: 42 bases, read in frame from base 1. For CDR1 and CDR2, the germline V gene lists SGHTA and FQGNSA. Peripheral blood CD8+ and CD4+ T cells from healthy donors, Susac syndrome patients and multiple sclerosis patients were profiled using high-throughput TCR beta sequencing. Recently defined diagnostic criteria for definite or probable disease were met by the Susac syndrome patients. Bulk CD8+ and CD4+ T cells were purified by magnetic negative isolation, while CD8+ TEMRA cells were enriched using FACS. Blood was collected in EDTA tubes and processed within 24 hours, with PBMCs isolated through density gradient centrifugation. PBMCs intended for TCR sequencing were cryopreserved in liquid nitrogen and were subsequently thawed in a 37 degrees C water bath. A purity of at least 90% was achieved for sorted or isolated CD4+, CD8+ and CD8+ TEMRA cells.

In the case of this clonotype: Its binding antigen is unknown. No base qualities exist here, and no much larger clone lies one base off it.

Source material: CD4+ T cells from PBMCs. The rearranged chain carries TRBV7-2 and TRBJ2-1; 7 bases in between match TRBD2. This receptor was taken from a human donor with Susac syndrome. In nucleotide form, the sequence is TGTGCCAGCACCCGTAGGGGAGGGAACAATGAGCAGTTCTTC. Its protein reads: CASTRRGGNNEQFF.